These 30 T cell receptor beta chains share one sample of origin, sequenced in a study of T-cell memory formation after mild COVID-19. TCRdb used MiXCR to reprocess the 5' RACE reads, holding one entry per CDR3 protein. The data contain about 110,000 distinct CDR3 sequences, roughly a sixth of them seen just once; the ten biggest clones take up around 5.5%. The specimen was PBMCs or a T cell subset sorted from them (not recorded which). The receptors stem from a man in his late teens or twenties who had mild COVID-19 (a few samples of this study predate the infection). Cell type and time point are not known.

This clonotype was detected only a few times. The rearrangement joins TRBV6-5 to TRBJ2-4; 9 bases align to TRBD1. Germline V gene sequence: CDR1 MNHEY, CDR2 SVGAGI. The V and J ends lost 7 bases and 8 bases, in that order; junction bases with no gene match: 9. CDR3 size: 14 residues. In DNA form, the CDR3 reads TGTGCCAGCACCCCGGGACAGGGTTCGGACATTCAGTACTTC. It yields the protein CASTPGQGSDIQYF.

This clonotype appeared a few times. This chain joins TRBV5-1 and TRBJ2-7; tentative D call: TRBD2 (7 bases). This CDR3 is 16 amino acids long. The V end was cut by 1 base, the J end by 3 bases, with 17 bases between. Germline-derived CDR1 and CDR2 are SGHRS and YFSETQ. For the CDR3, the DNA is TGCGCCAGCAGCTTGAAGGGACGGGGGGCCGGCTACGAGCAGTACTTC. Its translation is CASSLKGRGAGYEQYF.

This clonotype appeared a few times. The chain combines TRBV20-1 with TRBJ1-1; D not resolved. This CDR3 is 14 amino acids long. The ends were cut back, 5 bases at V and 5 bases at J, with 18 bases in the middle. Germline V lookup: CDR1 DFQATT, CDR2 SNEGSKA (reference sequence). The CDR3 sequence: CSARRVSGGTEAFF. CDR3 nucleotide sequence: TGCAGTGCTCGACGGGTCTCCGGAGGAACTGAAGCTTTCTTT.

This clonotype appeared a few times. J is TRBJ2-3 and V is TRBV7-3; D not resolved. CDR1 and CDR2 from the germline V gene are SGHTA and FQGTGA. CDR3 size: 14 residues. V gave up 5 bases and J gave up 4 bases, with 13 bases separating them. The CDR3: CASSLQSGADTQYF. The CDR3 coding sequence is TGTGCCAGCAGCCTCCAGTCCGGCGCAGATACGCAGTATTTT.

This clonotype came up many times. The chain joins TRBV18 to TRBJ1-5; a weak D match, TRBD1 (5 bases). The V gene's germline CDR1 is KGHSH and CDR2 LQKENI. The CDR3 consists of 13 residues. The V and J ends lost 3 bases and 6 bases respectively, with 9 bases between them. The CDR3 region is CASSPGGGQPQHF. CDR3 coding DNA: TGTGCCAGCTCACCGGGGGGGGGTCAGCCCCAGCATTTT.

This clonotype was counted between two and nine times. This chain joins TRBV11-2 and TRBJ2-3, with 8 positions matching TRBD2. The length of the CDR3 is 16 residues. CDR1 and CDR2 (germline): SGHAT, FQNNGV. J was trimmed by 4 bases and V by 6 bases; bases with no gene match: 12. The CDR3 is CASRRPGGAIADTQYF. As DNA, the CDR3 is TGTGCCAGCAGACGACCCGGGGGGGCCATCGCAGATACGCAGTATTTT.

In its sample, this clonotype was seen many times. This chain uses TRBV2 with TRBJ2-4; D ambiguous. CDR3 size: 14 residues. Between the trimmed V and J ends, which lost 4 bases and 1 base, there was a span of 8 bases. The germline V gene has CDR1 SNHLY and CDR2 FYNNEI. The CDR3 DNA reads as TGTGCCAGCAGTGGACTCAGGGCCAAAAACATTCAGTACTTC. Its translation is CASSGLRAKNIQYF. The full variable domain, with the rest looked up from reference TRBV2 and TRBJ2-4, is EPEVTQTPSHQVTQMGQEVILRCVPISNHLYFYWYRQILGQKVEFLVSFYNNEISEKSEIFDDQFSVERPDGSNFTLKIRSTKLEDSAMYFCASSGLRAKNIQYFGAGTRLSVL.

This clonotype was seen a few times. The J gene is TRBJ2-1, the V gene TRBV7-2; TRBD2 is a possible D gene (7 bases). CDR1 SGHTA and CDR2 FQGNSA come from the germline V gene. The V gene lost 4 bases and the J gene lost 0 bases, with 10 bases spanning the gap. This CDR3 region has 15 residues. In DNA form, the CDR3 reads TGTGCCAGCAGCTCCGGGGGGCCCTCCTACAATGAGCAGTTCTTC. Its translation is CASSSGGPSYNEQFF.

The chain couples TRBV10-3 to TRBJ1-1; maybe TRBD1 (5 bases). The germline V gene has CDR1 ENHRY and CDR2 SYGVKD. V lost 8 bases and J lost 1, with 14 bases in between. The CDR3 is 14 residues long. CDR3 bases: TGTGCCATCTGGGGCGGGCGGGCGAACACTGAAGCTTTCTTT. Amino acids: CAIWGGRANTEAFF.

A few counts support this clonotype. The genes are TRBV24-1 and TRBJ2-1, with TRBD2 matching over 8 bases. Trimming took 5 bases from V and 7 from J; bases not matched to a gene: 15. This CDR3 has 17 residues. CDR1 is KGHDR, CDR2 SFDVKD, per germline. CDR3 bases: TGTGCCACCAGTGTTGCGGGGGGACTCCTGGGGGAGAATGAGCAGTTCTTC. Protein sequence: CATSVAGGLLGENEQFF.

On this clonotype itself: A much bigger clone sits one base away, suggesting this may be a read error. The chain has TRBV5-6 and TRBJ1-5, with 11 bases aligning to TRBD1. There are 14 residues in the CDR3. Trimming took 5 bases from V and 5 from J; bases not matched to a gene: 3. Germline V gene sequence: CDR1 SGHDT, CDR2 YYEEEE. The CDR3 loop reads CASSRTGGDQPQHF. CDR3 coding DNA: TGTGCCAGCAGTCGGACAGGGGGCGATCAGCCCCAGCATTTT.

This clonotype was counted a few times. The chain employs TRBV6-2 or TRBV6-3 and TRBJ1-2; 7 bases match TRBD1. CDR3 length equals 12 residues. Trimming cost V 6 bases and J 4 bases; bases outside gene matches: 2. CDR1 is MNHEY, CDR2 SVGEGT, per germline. This chain's CDR3 is CASRTGTYGYTF. CDR3 nucleotides: TGTGCCAGCAGGACAGGGACCTATGGCTACACCTTC.

This clonotype showed up just a few times. One junction end disagrees with the germline gene, perhaps due to a read error. The chain links TRBV7-2 to TRBJ2-5; tentative D call: TRBD2 (5 bases). Germline V lookup: CDR1 SGHTA, CDR2 FQGNSA. The CDR3 runs to 11 residues. CDR3 DNA sequence: TGTGCCAGCAGCCCGCAGACGGGGAATTTCTTC. Protein sequence: CASSPQTGNFF.

This clonotype was counted between two and nine times. The chain links TRBV6-6 to TRBJ2-7; D may be TRBD1 (6 bases). The germline CDR1 and CDR2 sequences are MNHNY and SVGAGI (reference sequence). The CDR3 totals 14 residues. Trimming stripped 5 bases from V and 7 bases from J, with 18 bases between. CDR3 DNA sequence: TGTGCCAGCAGTCGGCAGCAGGGGACGGGAGAGCAGTACTTC. Amino acids: CASSRQQGTGEQYF.

The table lists this clonotype with a few counts. The genes are TRBV11-2 and TRBJ2-5, with D possibly TRBD1 on 6 matching bases. Per the germline V gene, CDR1 is SGHAT and CDR2 is FQNNGV. This CDR3 spans 16 amino acids. With 5 bases removed from V and 5 bases from J, the gap between germline ends came to 21 bases. The CDR3 bases are TGTGCCAGCAGCCCCCTGGGGGCCGCGGGCATGGAGACCCAGTACTTC. It encodes CASSPLGAAGMETQYF.

This clonotype showed up just a few times. This sequence joins TRBV11-2 and TRBJ2-3, with 7 bases fitting TRBD2. The J segment lost 3 bases and the V segment lost 6 bases, leaving 9 bases of the junction unmatched. Germline lookup yields CDR1 SGHAT and CDR2 FQNNGV. The CDR3 has 15 residues. This CDR3 reads CASRNSGGRTDTQYF. CDR3 sequence (DNA): TGTGCCAGCAGAAACTCCGGGGGGAGGACAGATACGCAGTATTTT.

This clonotype was seen only a few times. The V call is TRBV3-1, the J call TRBJ2-7; 9 bases agree with TRBD1. This CDR3 spans 14 amino acids. Losses at the gene ends were 4 bases for V and 7 bases for J; bases not matched to a gene: 8. The germline V gene has CDR1 LGHDT and CDR2 YNNKEL (reference sequence). The CDR3 reads CASSLGQGGGEQYF. In nucleotides, the CDR3 is TGTGCCAGCAGCCTGGGACAGGGAGGAGGAGAGCAGTACTTC.

This clonotype was recorded many times. J is TRBJ2-7 and V is TRBV12-3 or TRBV12-4; D perhaps matches TRBD2 (5 bases). The CDR3 covers 13 residues. The V gene lost 3 bases and the J gene lost 6 bases, with 12 bases spanning the gap. This CDR3 reads CASSLFLGSEQYF. The CDR3, as DNA: TGTGCCAGCAGTTTGTTTCTGGGGAGCGAGCAGTACTTC.

The chain is built from TRBV18 and TRBJ2-3; D gene ambiguous. CDR1 and CDR2 (germline): KGHSH, LQKENI. The CDR3 loop spans 11 amino acids. V was pared by 1 base and J by 5 bases, with 1 base between. The CDR3 protein is CASSPQDTQYF. The CDR3 bases are TGTGCCAGCTCACCACAAGATACGCAGTATTTT.

There are a few counts of this clonotype. This chain links TRBV14 with TRBJ1-1; TRBD1 matches 9 bases. The CDR3 spans 15 residues. Per germline, CDR1 SGHDN and CDR2 FVKESK. J lost 5 bases, V lost 4 bases, and 8 bases had no gene match. The CDR3 protein is CASSLRMGQGTEAFF. CDR3 nucleotides: TGTGCCAGCAGCCTGCGGATGGGACAGGGAACTGAAGCTTTCTTT.

This clonotype has just a few counts. This chain uses TRBV5-1 with TRBJ2-7; no reliable D call. The V gene's germline CDR1 is SGHRS and CDR2 YFSETQ. The germline V and J ends were trimmed by 0 bases and 7 bases, with 11 bases remaining between them. This CDR3 spans 13 amino acids. In DNA, the CDR3 is TGCGCCAGCAGCTTGGATCGAGACGGAGAGCAGTACGTC. Its protein is CASSLDRDGEQYV.

This clonotype was detected a few times. This chain connects TRBV5-1 to TRBJ1-1, with D possibly being TRBD1 (5 bases). The CDR3 length is 14 residues. V lost 3 bases to trimming and J lost 4 bases, with 13 bases between them. Germline CDR1 is SGHRS and CDR2 is YFSETQ. CDR3 bases: TGCGCCAGCAGCTGGGGCCCAGGTTCCACTGAAGCTTTCTTT. It codes for CASSWGPGSTEAFF. Supplemented by reference TRBV5-1 and TRBJ1-1, the full variable domain reads KAGVTQTPRYLIKTRGQQVTLSCSPISGHRSVSWYQQTPGQGLQFLFEYFSETQRNKGNFPGRFSGRQFSNSRSEMNVSTLELGDSALYLCASSWGPGSTEAFFGQGTRLTVV.

V is TRBV25-1 and J is TRBJ2-5; TRBD1 is a possible D gene (6 bases). This CDR3 contains 12 residues. The V gene's germline CDR1 is MGHDK and CDR2 SYGVNS. V lost 4 bases, J lost 5 bases, and 8 bases lay in between. CDR3 in amino acids: CASSGGHETQYF. The CDR3 DNA sequence: TGTGCCAGCAGTGGGGGGCATGAGACCCAGTACTTC.

This clonotype was detected many times. This chain links TRBV18 with TRBJ2-7; D call uncertain. The germline gives CDR1 KGHSH, CDR2 LQKENI. This CDR3 contains 15 residues. Trimming stripped 0 bases from V and 1 base from J, with 10 bases between. The CDR3 here is CASSPPARTSYEQYF. The CDR3 DNA follows: TGTGCCAGCTCACCACCGGCCAGGACGTCCTACGAGCAGTACTTC.

The chain combines TRBV10-3 with TRBJ1-4; a possible D gene is TRBD1 (6 bases). CDR1 and CDR2 (germline): ENHRY, SYGVKD. This CDR3 has 12 amino acids. Between the trimmed V and J ends, which lost 2 bases and 14 bases, there was a span of 12 bases. The CDR3 is CAISERPGDLFF. The DNA for the CDR3 is TGTGCCATCAGTGAGAGGCCAGGGGATCTGTTTTTT.

The chain combines TRBV18 with TRBJ2-5; D gene ambiguous. The CDR3 consists of 13 residues. V dropped 6 bases and J dropped 2 bases, with 10 bases sitting between them. Germline CDR1 KGHSH, CDR2 LQKENI. CDR3 sequence: CASSLTEQETQYF. CDR3 DNA sequence: TGTGCCAGCTCGCTTACAGAACAAGAGACCCAGTACTTC.

The J gene is TRBJ1-2, the V gene TRBV27; D unclear. Trimming removed 7 bases from V and 8 bases from J, with 14 bases in between. CDR1 and CDR2 (germline): MNHEY, SMNVEV (reference sequence). The CDR3 totals 12 residues. In DNA, the CDR3 is TGTGCCAGCACCACGGGCTCTAAGGGCTACACCTTC. Translating it yields CASTTGSKGYTF.

In regard to this clonotype: One junction end does not reproduce the germline sequence, and a read error may be involved. The rearrangement joins TRBV19 to TRBJ2-1; no clear D gene. The CDR3 is made up of 13 amino acids. Germline V lookup: CDR1 LNHDA, CDR2 SQIVND (reference sequence). CDR3 DNA: TGTGCCAGTAGTCCCGCCCGTACACCAAGGCAGCTCTTC. It translates to CASSPARTPRQLF.

The gene calls are TRBV7-3 and TRBJ2-3; TRBD1 is a possible D gene (6 bases). This CDR3 has 18 amino acids. V was trimmed by 6 bases and J by 1 base, leaving 23 bases between them. Germline V CDR1 and CDR2: SGHTA, FQGTGA. The CDR3 DNA is TGTGCCAGCAGGCGATTAGGGGGATGGGGAGACCGCACAGATACGCAGTATTTT. Translating gives CASRRLGGWGDRTDTQYF.

This clonotype was seen ten or more times. The chain recombines TRBV29-1 with TRBJ2-1; no clear D gene. Between the trimmed V and J ends, which lost 4 bases and 4 bases, there was a span of 14 bases. The CDR3 consists of 14 residues. Germline CDR1 SQVTM, CDR2 ANQGSEA. The CDR3 sequence is CSVGAPEQYNEQFF. The CDR3 DNA reads as TGCAGCGTTGGGGCCCCTGAACAGTACAATGAGCAGTTCTTC.